This TCR beta chain originates from a study of OX40 agonist ivuxolimab in advanced cancers. The study, taken as a whole, reports: Expanded clones tended on average to be more numerous among CD8+ T cells than CD4+.

Measured with immunoSEQ multiplex PCR; TCRdb has only the in-frame clones, and not every one. In the table there are 60,000 to 65,000 clones, approximately 79% of which are singletons. This CDR3 is 14 amino acids long. The germline V gene encodes CDR1 SGDLS and CDR2 YYNGEE. Trimming cost V 0 bases and J 0 bases, with 6 bases left between them. This clone appeared a single time. Its antigen is not identified. This sequence originates from an adult with an advanced solid tumor such as melanoma, head and neck, liver or kidney cancer. The chain is built from TRBV9 and TRBJ1-1, with D unclear. The material was CD4+ or CD8+ T cells sorted from blood, obtained in a trial of the OX40 agonist ivuxolimab. For the CDR3, the DNA is TGTGCCAGCAGCGTAGGGCGGGTGAACACTGAAGCTTTCTTT. Translating it yields CASSVGRVNTEAFF.